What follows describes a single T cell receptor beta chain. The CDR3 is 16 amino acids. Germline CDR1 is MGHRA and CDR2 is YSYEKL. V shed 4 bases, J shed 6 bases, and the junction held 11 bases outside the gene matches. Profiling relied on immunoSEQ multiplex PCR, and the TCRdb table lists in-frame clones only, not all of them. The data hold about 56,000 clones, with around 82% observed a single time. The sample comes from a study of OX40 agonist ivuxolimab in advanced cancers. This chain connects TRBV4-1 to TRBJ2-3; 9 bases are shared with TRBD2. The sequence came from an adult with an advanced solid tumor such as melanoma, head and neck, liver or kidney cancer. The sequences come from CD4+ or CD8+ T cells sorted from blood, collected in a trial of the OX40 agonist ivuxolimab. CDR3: CASSRLAGLLSDTQYF. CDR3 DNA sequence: TGCGCCAGCAGCCGGCTAGCGGGATTGTTGTCGGATACGCAGTATTTT.